The 4 T cell receptor beta chains below come from one sample, sequenced in a study of CD8+ T cells in alopecia areata. Once RNA had been extracted, it was reverse transcribed into cDNA to act as the sequencing template. This table comes from immunoSEQ multiplex PCR, and its TCRdb copy is limited to in-frame clones, with some not included. The sample yields about 180,000 clones, roughly 58% seen once. Treatment defined: oral pan-JAK inhibitor, 5-10 mg twice daily. Here the sequenced sample was CD4+ T cells sorted from blood, taken at week 56, from a patient treated with tofacitinib. These receptors came from a human donor with alopecia areata.

The rearrangement joins TRBV19 to TRBJ1-2; no definite D call. The CDR3 runs to 13 residues. The germline CDR1 and CDR2 sequences are LNHDA and SQIVND (reference sequence). Trimming left V 5 bases short and J 4 bases short, with 11 bases between. The CDR3 spells CASSERTLYGYTF. As DNA, the CDR3 is TGTGCCAGTAGTGAACGGACTCTCTATGGCTACACCTTC.

The chain links TRBV27 to TRBJ1-6; 9 bases map to TRBD1. This CDR3 has 15 amino acids. V gave up 6 bases and J gave up 6 bases; unmatched junction bases: 6. Per germline, CDR1 MNHEY and CDR2 SMNVEV (reference sequence). The CDR3 is CASRPGQGGNSPLHF. The CDR3 bases are TGTGCCAGCAGACCGGGACAGGGCGGTAATTCACCCCTCCACTTT.

V is TRBV29-1 and J is TRBJ2-7; 8 bases align to TRBD1. Germline assignment: CDR1 SQVTM and CDR2 ANQGSEA. The CDR3 sequence is 13 residues long. V shed 7 bases and J 4 bases; nucleotides not matched to a gene: 9. For the CDR3, the DNA is TGCAGCGCCAGGACAGGGAGGAGTTACGAGCAGTACTTC. This encodes CSARTGRSYEQYF.

DNA of the CDR3: TGTGCCAGCAGTTACACTGAAGCTTTCTTT. It translates to CASSYTEAFF. This sequence joins TRBV6-6 and TRBJ1-1; D unresolved. The CDR3 runs to 10 residues. V dropped 2 bases and J dropped 5 bases, with 0 bases sitting between them. CDR1 MNHNY and CDR2 SVGAGI come from the germline V gene (reference sequence).